The rows below give T cell receptor beta chains drawn from one sample of a study of T cell changes during pregnancy in multiple sclerosis. Sequencing used immunoSEQ multiplex PCR; TCRdb keeps in-frame clones, though not all of them. Of under 95,000 clones in the sample, approximately 93% are singletons; the top ten hold approximately 0.92%. Sample: peripheral blood, taken in the second trimester of pregnancy. Source of these receptors: a female donor in good health, enrolled as a control in a pregnancy study. Both conserved end residues are part of each CDR3.

v_call: TRBV6-1
j_call: TRBJ1-5
cdr3_aa: CASSWDRNNQPQHF

v_call: TRBV5-1
j_call: TRBJ2-7
cdr3_aa: CASSLAGTSSVDEQYF

v_call: TRBV5-1
j_call: TRBJ2-2
cdr3_aa: CASSLDTAGTGELFF

v_call: TRBV7-9
j_call: TRBJ1-2
cdr3_aa: CASSPPGVYGYTF

v_call: TRBV28
j_call: TRBJ2-1
cdr3_aa: CASREGGPSSYNEQFF

v_call: TRBV2
j_call: TRBJ2-5
cdr3_aa: CASSGLAGAETQYF

v_call: TRBV27
j_call: TRBJ2-2
cdr3_aa: CASSLLARPTNTGELFF

v_call: TRBV19
j_call: TRBJ2-1
cdr3_aa: CASSIGASSYNEQFF

v_call: TRBV7-2
j_call: TRBJ1-5
cdr3_aa: CASSLGQGQPQHF

v_call: TRBV19
j_call: TRBJ2-1
cdr3_aa: CASSVSNEQFF

v_call: TRBV7-9
j_call: TRBJ2-3
cdr3_aa: CASSPQGRIDTQYF

v_call: TRBV2
j_call: TRBJ1-2
cdr3_aa: CASRREGGNYGYTF

v_call: TRBV5-1
j_call: TRBJ2-1
cdr3_aa: CASSLAGTAYNEQFF

v_call: TRBV19
j_call: TRBJ2-1
cdr3_aa: CASSLASGYNEQFF

v_call: TRBV6-4
j_call: TRBJ1-5
cdr3_aa: CASSESDRGNQPQHF

v_call: TRBV30
j_call: TRBJ1-5
cdr3_aa: CAWSEGASQPQHF

v_call: TRBV5-4
j_call: TRBJ1-5
cdr3_aa: CASSKGQGGNQPQHF

v_call: TRBV5-5
j_call: TRBJ2-1
cdr3_aa: CASRGLAGVDNEQFF

v_call: TRBV9
j_call: TRBJ2-1
cdr3_aa: CASSVGGAVNEQFF

v_call: TRBV9
j_call: TRBJ2-5
cdr3_aa: CASSVDGRAGAIQETQYF

v_call: TRBV28
j_call: TRBJ2-7
cdr3_aa: CASSSPGQGAGEQYF

v_call: TRBV27
j_call: TRBJ2-6
cdr3_aa: CASSLWGAGANVLTF

v_call: TRBV7-9
j_call: TRBJ2-3
cdr3_aa: CASSFASGTDTQYF

v_call: TRBV28
j_call: TRBJ1-1
cdr3_aa: CASSRRQGRLRGTTEAFF

v_call: TRBV7-8
j_call: TRBJ1-2
cdr3_aa: CASSLSSGGRLNYGYTF

v_call: TRBV2
j_call: TRBJ1-2
cdr3_aa: CASNQVQGSGYTF

v_call: TRBV28
j_call: TRBJ2-1
cdr3_aa: CASSSGGTGYNEQFF

v_call: TRBV10-1
j_call: TRBJ1-2
cdr3_aa: CASRATGSLYGYTF

v_call: TRBV6-1
j_call: TRBJ2-1
cdr3_aa: CASSAGTSGSGKQFF

v_call: TRBV19
j_call: TRBJ1-1
cdr3_aa: CASSIAVAGTEAFF

v_call: TRBV28
j_call: TRBJ1-5
cdr3_aa: CASRIQGYQPQHF

v_call: TRBV27
j_call: TRBJ2-5
cdr3_aa: CASSTRQGLETQYF

v_call: TRBV6-1
j_call: TRBJ2-7
cdr3_aa: CASSDRGGSYEQYF

v_call: TRBV5-4
j_call: TRBJ2-1
cdr3_aa: CASSSPLARKQFF

v_call: TRBV6-1
j_call: TRBJ1-1
cdr3_aa: CASSQRGGFEAFF

v_call: TRBV4-1
j_call: TRBJ2-3
cdr3_aa: CASSQDHAQGLDTQYF

v_call: TRBV28
j_call: TRBJ2-2
cdr3_aa: CASSLPTSTGPGELFF

v_call: TRBV10-3
j_call: TRBJ2-7
cdr3_aa: CAISEGREGYEQYF

v_call: TRBV7-7
j_call: TRBJ2-7
cdr3_aa: CASSSEDRASSYEQYF

v_call: TRBV7-9
j_call: TRBJ2-1
cdr3_aa: CASSLVAGAPYNEQFF

v_call: TRBV27
j_call: TRBJ2-2
cdr3_aa: CASSFRGSTGELFF

v_call: TRBV10-3
j_call: TRBJ1-1
cdr3_aa: CAISESTRAGAEAFF